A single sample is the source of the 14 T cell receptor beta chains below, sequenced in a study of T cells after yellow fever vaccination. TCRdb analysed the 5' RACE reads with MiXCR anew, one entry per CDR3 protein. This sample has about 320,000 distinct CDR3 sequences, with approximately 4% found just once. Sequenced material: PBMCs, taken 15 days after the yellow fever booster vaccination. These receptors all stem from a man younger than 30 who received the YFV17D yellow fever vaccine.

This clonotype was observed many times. CDR3 loop: CASSQSDRGRNEQFF. CDR3 sequence (DNA): TGCGCCAGCAGCCAGAGCGACAGGGGTAGGAATGAGCAGTTCTTC. This chain uses TRBV4-3 with TRBJ2-1, with TRBD1 identical over 8 bases. This CDR3 has 15 amino acids. Germline CDR1 is LGHNA and CDR2 is YSLEER. V was clipped by 3 bases and J by 7 bases; unmatched bases: 8.

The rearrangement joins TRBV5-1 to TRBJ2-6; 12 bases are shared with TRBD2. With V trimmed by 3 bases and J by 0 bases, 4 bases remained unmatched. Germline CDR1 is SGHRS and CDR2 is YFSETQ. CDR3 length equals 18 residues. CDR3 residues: CASSWTSGASSGANVLTF. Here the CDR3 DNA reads TGCGCCAGCAGCTGGACTAGCGGGGCGTCCTCTGGGGCCAACGTCCTGACTTTC.

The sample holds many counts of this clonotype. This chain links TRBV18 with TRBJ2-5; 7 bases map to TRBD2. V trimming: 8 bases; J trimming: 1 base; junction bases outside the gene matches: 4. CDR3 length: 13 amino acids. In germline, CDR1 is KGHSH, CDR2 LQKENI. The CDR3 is CASGAGVQETQYF. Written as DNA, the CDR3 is TGTGCCAGCGGCGCGGGGGTCCAAGAGACCCAGTACTTC.

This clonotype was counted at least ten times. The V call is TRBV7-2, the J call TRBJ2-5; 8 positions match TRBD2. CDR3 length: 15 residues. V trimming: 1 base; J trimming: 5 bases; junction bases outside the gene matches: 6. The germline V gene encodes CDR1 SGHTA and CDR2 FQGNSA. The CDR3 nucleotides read TGTGCCAGCAGCTTAGGGACGGGGGGGACGGAGACCCAGTACTTC. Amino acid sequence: CASSLGTGGTETQYF.

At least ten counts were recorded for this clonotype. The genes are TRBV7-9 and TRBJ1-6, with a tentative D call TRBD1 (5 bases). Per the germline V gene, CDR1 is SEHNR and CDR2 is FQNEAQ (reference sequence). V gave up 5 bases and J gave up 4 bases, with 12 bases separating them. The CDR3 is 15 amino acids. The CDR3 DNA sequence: TGTGCCAGCAGCAGGCCGGGACCTTATAATTCACCCCTCCACTTT. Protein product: CASSRPGPYNSPLHF.

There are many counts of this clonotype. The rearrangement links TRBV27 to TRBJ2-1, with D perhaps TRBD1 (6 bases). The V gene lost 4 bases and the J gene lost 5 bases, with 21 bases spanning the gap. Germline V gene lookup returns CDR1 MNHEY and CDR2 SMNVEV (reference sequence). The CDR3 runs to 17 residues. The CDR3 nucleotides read TGTGCCAGCAGTTCGATCCCCCCAGGGGTCATAGACAATGAGCAGTTCTTC. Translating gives CASSSIPPGVIDNEQFF.

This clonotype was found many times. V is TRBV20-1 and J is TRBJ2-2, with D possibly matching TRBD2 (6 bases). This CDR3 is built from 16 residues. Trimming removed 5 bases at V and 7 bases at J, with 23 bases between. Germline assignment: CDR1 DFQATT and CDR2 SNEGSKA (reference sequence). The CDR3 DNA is TGCAGTGCTCCTACAGCGGGCGCGACCCATGGCGGGGAGCTGTTTTTT. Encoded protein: CSAPTAGATHGGELFF.

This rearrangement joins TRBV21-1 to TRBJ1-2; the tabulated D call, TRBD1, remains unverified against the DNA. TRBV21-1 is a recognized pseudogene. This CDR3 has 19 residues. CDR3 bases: TGTGCCAGCAGCAAAGTAAAGGGCGACAGGTTTTTAACTAACTATGGCTACACCTTC. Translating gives CASSKVKGDRFLTNYGYTF.

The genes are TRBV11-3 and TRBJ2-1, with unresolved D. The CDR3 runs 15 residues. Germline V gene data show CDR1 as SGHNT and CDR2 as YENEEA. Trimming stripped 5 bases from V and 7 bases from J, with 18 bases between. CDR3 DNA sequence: TGTGCCAGCAGCCCGGGTGCCGGGTTGGGGAATGAGCAGTTCTTC. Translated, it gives CASSPGAGLGNEQFF.

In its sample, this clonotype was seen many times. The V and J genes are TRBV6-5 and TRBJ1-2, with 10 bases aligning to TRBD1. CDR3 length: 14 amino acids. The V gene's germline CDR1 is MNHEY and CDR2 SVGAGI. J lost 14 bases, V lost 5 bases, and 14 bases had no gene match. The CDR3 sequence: CASSEQGTGERGTF. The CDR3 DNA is TGTGCCAGCAGTGAACAAGGGACAGGGGAGAGGGGGACCTTC.

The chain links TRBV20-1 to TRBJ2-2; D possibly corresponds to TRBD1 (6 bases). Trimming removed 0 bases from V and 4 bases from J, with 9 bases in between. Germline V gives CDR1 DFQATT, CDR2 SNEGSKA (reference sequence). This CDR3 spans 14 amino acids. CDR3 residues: CSARETGTTGELFF. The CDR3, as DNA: TGCAGTGCTAGAGAGACAGGCACCACCGGGGAGCTGTTTTTT.

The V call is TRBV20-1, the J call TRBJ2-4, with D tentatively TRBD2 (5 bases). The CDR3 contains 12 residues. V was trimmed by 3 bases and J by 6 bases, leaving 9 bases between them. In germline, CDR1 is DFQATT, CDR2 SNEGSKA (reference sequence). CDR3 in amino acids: CSARGAVNIQYF. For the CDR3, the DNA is TGCAGTGCTAGGGGAGCGGTAAACATTCAGTACTTC.

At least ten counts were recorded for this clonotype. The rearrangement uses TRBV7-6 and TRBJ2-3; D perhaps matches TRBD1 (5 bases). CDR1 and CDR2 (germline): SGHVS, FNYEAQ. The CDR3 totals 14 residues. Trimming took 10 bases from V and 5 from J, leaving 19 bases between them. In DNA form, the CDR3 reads TGTGCCACCTCACAGGATTTGGCGTTAGATACGCAGTATTTT. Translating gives CATSQDLALDTQYF.

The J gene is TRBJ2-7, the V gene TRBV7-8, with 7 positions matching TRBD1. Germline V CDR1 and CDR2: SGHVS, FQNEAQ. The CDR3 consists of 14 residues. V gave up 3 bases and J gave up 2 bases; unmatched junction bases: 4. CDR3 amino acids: CASSFGTVTYEQYV. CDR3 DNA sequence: TGTGCCAGCAGCTTTGGGACAGTTACCTACGAGCAGTACGTC.